These T cell receptor beta chains were read from a single sample in a study of breast tumors, draining lymph nodes, adjacent tissues. Via MiXCR, TCRdb re-called the multiplex PCR reads, giving one row per CDR3 protein. The sample shows under 150,000 distinct CDR3 sequences, roughly 21% of them seen only once. The sequenced material came from axillary lymph node tissue. These receptors originate from a female donor with breast cancer. Some clones in this sample may be carry-over from other donors' samples. Each CDR3 is given with its conserved first and last residue. Each record gives: D gene, clone size, J gene, V gene, CDR3 protein, CDR3 DNA. A D gene is named only where the DNA matches it firmly. Some rows mark clone size as missing; the rest say once, few, many or name a class of expanded clone.

. many TRBJ2-1 TRBV14 CASSQSPAGTGEQFF TGTGCCAGCAGCCAAAGCCCCGCTGGAACGGGTGAGCAGTTCTTC
. many TRBJ2-7 TRBV15 CATSRDRGGEQYF TGTGCCACCAGCAGAGACAGGGGGGGGGAGCAGTACTTC
. . TRBJ2-6 TRBV10-3 CAMGPNSGANVLTF TGTGCCATGGGACCGAACTCTGGGGCCAACGTCCTGACTTTC
TRBD2 many TRBJ2-3 TRBV7-9 CASSSGLAGVADTQYF TGTGCCAGCAGCTCGGGACTAGCGGGGGTAGCAGATACGCAGTATTTT
TRBD1 many TRBJ2-7 TRBV10-3 CAISGTGGEQYF TGTGCCATCAGTGGGACAGGGGGCGAGCAGTACTTC
TRBD2 few TRBJ2-1 TRBV3-1 CASSPRGGISYNEQFF TGTGCCAGCAGCCCCCGCGGGGGAATCTCCTACAATGAGCAGTTCTTC
. . TRBJ2-1 TRBV20-1 CSARGRWYNEQFF TGCAGTGCCAGGGGAAGATGGTACAATGAGCAGTTCTTC
TRBD1 many TRBJ2-7 TRBV11-2 CASSLVGTGAYEQYF TGTGCCAGCAGCTTAGTCGGGACAGGGGCCTACGAGCAGTACTTC
TRBD1 many TRBJ2-2 TRBV10-3 CAIRPGQGANTGELFF TGTGCCATCAGACCGGGACAGGGCGCGAACACCGGGGAGCTGTTTTTT
TRBD1 . TRBJ2-2 TRBV18 CASSPAGVGQGNTGELFF TGTGCCAGCTCACCAGCCGGCGTCGGACAGGGGAACACCGGGGAGCTGTTTTTT
TRBD2 . TRBJ2-1 TRBV14 CASSRDPLAGGMLDEQFF TGTGCCAGCAGCCGAGATCCATTAGCGGGAGGGATGCTCGATGAGCAGTTCTTC
. many TRBJ2-7 TRBV2 CASSIKSSYEQYF TGTGCCAGCAGTATCAAGAGCTCCTACGAGCAGTACTTC
TRBD2 few TRBJ2-7 TRBV27 CASSPLNSGGGYEQYF TGTGCCAGCAGTCCCCTAAATAGCGGGGGGGGGTACGAGCAGTACTTC
TRBD1 many TRBJ2-3 TRBV5-1 CASSLGDRDADTQYF TGCGCCAGCAGCTTGGGGGACAGGGACGCAGATACGCAGTATTTT
. many TRBJ2-5 TRBV7-7 CASSPLTSNPETQYF TGTGCTAGCAGCCCTCTCACTAGCAATCCAGAGACCCAGTACTTC
. many TRBJ1-6 TRBV10-2 CASSEFYGQPENSPLHF TGCGCCAGCAGCGAGTTTTATGGGCAGCCAGAAAATTCACCCCTCCACTTT
. . TRBJ1-5 TRBV28 CASSAQGDWGNQPQHF TGTGCCAGCAGTGCACAGGGCGATTGGGGCAATCAGCCCCAGCATTTT
TRBD1 few TRBJ1-5 TRBV20-1 CSARDQGDRDSWSNQPQHF TGCAGTGCTAGAGATCAAGGGGACAGGGACTCTTGGAGCAATCAGCCCCAGCATTTT
. few TRBJ1-4 TRBV5-1 CASSLEAGRTNEKLFF TGCGCCAGCAGCTTGGAAGCGGGACGGACCAATGAAAAACTGTTTTTT
TRBD2 many TRBJ2-5 TRBV20-1 CSARTGRAWETQYF TGCAGTGCTAGGACCGGGAGGGCCTGGGAGACCCAGTACTTC
. many TRBJ2-7 TRBV20-1 CSAQKRGLTYEQYF TGCAGTGCTCAAAAGCGCGGGTTAACCTACGAGCAGTACTTC
TRBD1 many TRBJ2-7 TRBV6-1 CASSGQGIYEQYF TGTGCCAGCAGTGGACAGGGGATTTACGAGCAGTACTTC
. many TRBJ2-5 TRBV6-6 CASSYNGGPQETQYF TGTGCCAGCAGTTATAATGGGGGTCCTCAAGAGACCCAGTACTTC
TRBD1 few TRBJ2-2 TRBV19 CATLRQGVTGELFF TGTGCCACCCTCAGACAGGGGGTCACCGGGGAGCTGTTTTTT